This T cell receptor (beta chain) stems from a study of blood T cell repertoires in COVID-19 (dated by TCRdb to 2020 to 2021). For the study in its entirety: Samples from collaborators originated in the United States, Italy and Spain and spanned both the acute and convalescent phases of COVID-19. Deeply sampled blood TCRbeta repertoires from subjects exposed to, actively infected with, or recovered from COVID-19 were included in the dataset. The samples were drawn from two sources: the first 160 participants of the ongoing ImmuneRACE study, and 1,000 to 1,500 subjects contributed by 6 global collaborators. Nearly every sample came with metadata listing a de-identified subject ID, COVID-19 status, age in years and sex. The repertoires were released in a freely available public database intended as a resource for research on the immune response to SARS-CoV-2. The material from the prospective study consisted of cDNA or gDNA derived from T cells, B-cell-depleted T cells, or PBMCs. Where available, HLA class I and class II types were obtained from metadata supplied by the sample provider rather than from assay-based typing.

Overall study outcomes, separate from this receptor: The amount of clinical and demographic metadata varied by source and participant and was provided uncurated.

This clone was seen only a few times. There is no known antigen for this receptor. Per-nucleotide qualities are absent, and no much larger clonotype sits a single base away. One collaborating source in Seattle enrolled patients during active infection and followed them longitudinally through the course of disease. Whole blood was collected in K2EDTA tubes by collaborating institutions according to the institutions' own protocols. For TCRbeta analysis, collaborators shipped samples as frozen whole blood, isolated PBMCs, or DNA extracted from either of those sample types. The germline V gene (reference sequence) specifies LNHDA as CDR1 and SQIVND as CDR2. The germline V and J ends show losses of 6 bases and 0 bases respectively, and no gene match explains 10 bases of the junction. Measured from the cysteine to the phenylalanine, the CDR3 is 17 residues long. Only the CDR3 DNA stays, 51 bases, in frame from base 1.

The immunoSEQ Assay, a bias-controlled multiplex PCR, was used to amplify TCRbeta CDR3 regions from genomic DNA. The authors processed their data as follows. Within the assay, amplification of reference gene primers was used to estimate how many nucleated cells each sample contained. To quantify the absolute abundance of each unique TCRbeta CDR3 rearrangement, sequence reads were collapsed and filtered. For each sample, productive Simpson clonality was calculated as the square root of Simpson's diversity index across productive rearrangements. TCRdb carries this immuneACCESS record with in-frame sequences only. Its versions omit some clonotypes, under half of them owing to an unresolved V gene in the studies checked, with the rest unexplained. V, J and clone size derive from that table, while D and trimming were established from the DNA sequence. The sample yields 85,000 to 120,000 clones; around 80% were counted once. Together, the top ten hold 6% to 6.5% of the sample.

This receptor was identified in an elderly man with COVID-19, enrolled during active disease. The sequence joins TRBV19 to TRBJ1-5; TRBD1 lines up with 8 middle nucleotides. Sequencing was performed on peripheral blood. The CDR3 protein sequence reads: CASRKGTGASSNQPQHF. The DNA sequence is given as TGTGCCAGTAGGAAGGGGACAGGCGCTTCTAGCAATCAGCCCCAGCATTTT. The CDR3, completed at both ends by the reference TRBV19 and TRBJ1-5 genes, gives the full variable domain DGGITQSPKYLFRKEGQNVTLSCEQNLNHDAMYWYRQDPGQGLRLIYYSQIVNDFQKGDIAEGYSVSREKKESFPLTVTSAQKNPTAFYLCASRKGTGASSNQPQHFGDGTRLSIL.